These 28 T cell receptor beta chains originate from one sample sequenced in a study of response to subunit inactivated influenza vaccine. One entry per CDR3 protein results from TCRdb running MiXCR on the RT-PCR reads. The sample has hundreds of thousands of distinct CDR3 sequences, around 11% seen once; the top ten hold approximately 10%. These same records also appear under a second study, on T cells expressing NK-cell markers. Per that paper: TCR beta libraries carry UMIs added by 5'RACE template switching.

The sequencing here drew on PBMCs from blood, taken on the day of vaccination. The receptors here all came from a man aged 50 to 59 who received an inactivated influenza vaccine.

This clonotype was picked up many times. The chain is built from TRBV7-9 and TRBJ2-2; D unclear. This CDR3 is built from 14 residues. The V end was cut by 2 bases, the J end by 0 bases, with 4 bases between. Germline V lookup: CDR1 SEHNR, CDR2 FQNEAQ (reference sequence). This CDR3 reads CASSLSPNTGELFF. The CDR3 DNA sequence: TGTGCCAGCAGCTTATCCCCGAACACCGGGGAGCTGTTTTTT.

V usage is TRBV28 and J usage is TRBJ2-5; D possibly uses TRBD1 or TRBD2 (5 bases each). Germline values: CDR1 MDHEN, CDR2 SYDVKM. The CDR3 is 13 amino acids. Trimming removed 6 bases from V and 5 bases from J, with 13 bases in between. The CDR3 protein is CASRVRDRETQYF. The DNA for the CDR3 is TGTGCCAGCAGGGTCCGGGACCGGGAGACCCAGTACTTC.

The CDR3: CASRRQVTRANEKLFF. DNA of the CDR3: TGCGCCAGCAGGCGACAGGTTACCAGGGCTAATGAAAAACTGTTTTTT. V gene TRBV5-1 combines with J gene TRBJ1-4; possible D gene TRBD1, 6 bases. This CDR3 has 16 residues. Germline loops: CDR1 SGHRS, CDR2 YFSETQ. Trimming left V 5 bases short and J 3 bases short, with 17 bases between. Combining the CDR3 with reference TRBV5-1 and TRBJ1-4 gives the whole variable domain KAGVTQTPRYLIKTRGQQVTLSCSPISGHRSVSWYQQTPGQGLQFLFEYFSETQRNKGNFPGRFSGRQFSNSRSEMNVSTLELGDSALYLCASRRQVTRANEKLFFGSGTQLSVL.

CDR3 sequence: CASSLELLGRGNQPQHF. The CDR3 nucleotides read TGTGCCAGCAGCTTAGAGCTGTTGGGCAGGGGGAATCAGCCCCAGCATTTT. The chain uses TRBV7-2 and TRBJ1-5, with 7 positions matching TRBD1. The CDR3 runs to 17 residues. Germline CDR1 is SGHTA and CDR2 is FQGNSA. V gave up 1 base and J gave up 4 bases; unmatched junction bases: 10.

Of note for this clonotype: Compared with germline, one end of the junction differs, possibly owing to a read error. J is TRBJ2-4 and V is TRBV2; perhaps TRBD2 as D (6 bases). Germline V lookup: CDR1 SNHLY, CDR2 FYNNEI. The CDR3 spans 19 residues. CDR3 sequence: CASREAPSFGGRAKNIQYF. CDR3 nucleotides: TGTGCCAGCAGAGAAGCTCCATCCTTCGGGGGAAGAGCCAAAAACATTCAGTACTTC. Full variable domain (missing parts from reference TRBV2 and TRBJ2-4): EPEVTQTPSHQVTQMGQEVILRCVPISNHLYFYWYRQILGQKVEFLVSFYNNEISEKSEIFDDQFSVERPDGSNFTLKIRSTKLEDSAMYFCASREAPSFGGRAKNIQYFGAGTRLSVL.

This clonotype was seen a few times. The chain is built from TRBV5-1 and TRBJ2-5; D possibly uses TRBD1 or TRBD2 (5 bases each). Trimming shortened V by 2 bases and J by 5 bases, and 13 bases separated the two germline ends. Looked up from germline, CDR1 is SGHRS and CDR2 is YFSETQ. This CDR3 spans 14 amino acids. The CDR3 DNA follows: TGCGCCAGCAGCTTTCCGAGGGGTGGGGAGACCCAGTACTTC. As protein: CASSFPRGGETQYF. The full variable domain, rest sourced from reference TRBV5-1 and TRBJ2-5, is KAGVTQTPRYLIKTRGQQVTLSCSPISGHRSVSWYQQTPGQGLQFLFEYFSETQRNKGNFPGRFSGRQFSNSRSEMNVSTLELGDSALYLCASSFPRGGETQYFGPGTRLLVL.

This clonotype has just a few counts. The J gene is TRBJ2-7, the V gene TRBV7-2; TRBD1 might be the D (6 bases). Germline V gene data show CDR1 as SGHTA and CDR2 as FQGNSA. Trimming shortened V by 4 bases and J by 2 bases, and 15 bases separated the two germline ends. The CDR3 is 15 amino acids. CDR3 sequence: CASSSYPGHTYEQYF. CDR3 sequence (DNA): TGTGCCAGCAGCTCGTACCCGGGACACACCTACGAGCAGTACTTC.

This rearrangement joins TRBV20-1 to TRBJ2-3; the match to TRBD2 covers 8 bases. With 1 base clipped from V and 0 bases from J, the junction kept 6 bases outside the gene matches. CDR1 and CDR2 from the germline V gene are DFQATT and SNEGSKA (reference sequence). This CDR3 contains 16 residues. CDR3 loop: CSARGSGLGSTDTQYF. The CDR3 DNA follows: TGCAGTGCTAGAGGTTCGGGACTAGGGAGCACAGATACGCAGTATTTT.

This sequence joins TRBV7-9 and TRBJ2-5, with 7 nucleotides matching TRBD1. V dropped 5 bases and J dropped 1; count of bases not matched to a gene: 7. The CDR3 spans 15 residues. Germline values: CDR1 SEHNR, CDR2 FQNEAQ (reference sequence). The CDR3 DNA follows: TGTGCCAGCAGCCCCCTCCGGGACAGCCAAGAGACCCAGTACTTC. Translating it yields CASSPLRDSQETQYF. Complete variable domain (other parts from reference TRBV7-9 and TRBJ2-5): DTGVSQNPRHKITKRGQNVTFRCDPISEHNRLYWYRQTLGQGPEFLTYFQNEAQLEKSRLLSDRFSAERPKGSFSTLEIQRTEQGDSAMYLCASSPLRDSQETQYFGPGTRLLVL.

The rearrangement uses TRBV5-5 and TRBJ2-3; unclear D gene. The V gene lost 2 bases and the J gene lost 7 bases, with 11 bases spanning the gap. CDR3 length: 13 amino acids. Germline CDR1 and CDR2: SGHKS and YYEKEE (reference sequence). CDR3 residues: CASSFVQPNTQYF. CDR3 coding DNA: TGTGCCAGCAGCTTCGTCCAGCCAAATACGCAGTATTTT. The full variable domain, completed using reference TRBV5-5 and TRBJ2-3, is DAGVTQSPTHLIKTRGQQVTLRCSPISGHKSVSWYQQVLGQGPQFIFQYYEKEERGRGNFPDRFSARQFPNYSSELNVNALLLGDSALYLCASSFVQPNTQYFGPGTRLTVL.

V gene TRBV7-9 combines with J gene TRBJ2-7; D is undetermined. Looked up from germline, CDR1 is SEHNR and CDR2 is FQNEAQ (reference sequence). The CDR3 length is 14 residues. Trimming cost V 1 base and J 5 bases, with 12 bases left between them. The CDR3, as DNA: TGTGCCAGCAGCTTAGTCCCTGGTCTAGACGAGCAGTACTTC. Translated: CASSLVPGLDEQYF.

The table lists this clonotype with a few counts. The chain is built from TRBV20-1 and TRBJ2-3, with D unclear. Germline V gene sequence: CDR1 DFQATT, CDR2 SNEGSKA (reference sequence). V lost 3 bases, J lost 1 base, and 14 bases lay in between. This CDR3 has 15 residues. The CDR3 DNA follows: TGCAGTGCTAGGCAGGCCCATTGGGGCACAGATACGCAGTATTTT. It encodes CSARQAHWGTDTQYF.

The chain joins TRBV9 to TRBJ2-2; D possibly matches TRBD1 or TRBD2 (6 bases each). Looked up from germline, CDR1 is SGDLS and CDR2 is YYNGEE. V lost 2 bases and J 3 bases, leaving 11 bases between the germline ends. CDR3 length: 15 amino acids. The CDR3 loop reads CASSVRDTDTGELFF. The CDR3 DNA reads TGTGCCAGCAGCGTGCGGGACACTGACACCGGGGAGCTGTTTTTT.

The chain recombines TRBV6-1 with TRBJ2-3; D tentatively fits TRBD1 or TRBD2 (7 bases each). This CDR3 has 13 residues. Germline assignment: CDR1 MNHNS and CDR2 SASEGT. The V end lost 5 bases, the J end lost 6 bases, and 12 bases lay between the germline ends. The CDR3 DNA sequence: TGTGCCAGCAGTAGACAGGGAGGGGATACGCAGTATTTT. It codes for CASSRQGGDTQYF.

This rearrangement joins TRBV12-3 or TRBV12-4 to TRBJ2-5; no clear D gene. V lost 3 bases and J 2 bases, leaving 7 bases between the germline ends. This CDR3 spans 13 amino acids. CDR3 coding DNA: TGTGCCAGCAGTTTTGGAGAACAAGAGACCCAGTACTTC. Translating it yields CASSFGEQETQYF.

The rearrangement joins TRBV27 to TRBJ2-3, with D possibly being TRBD2 (6 bases). Germline-derived CDR1 and CDR2 are MNHEY and SMNVEV (reference sequence). Trimming pared 1 base from V and 5 bases from J, leaving 13 bases between. The CDR3 covers 15 residues. The CDR3 reads CASSLFVGSGDTQYF. The CDR3 nucleotides are TGTGCCAGCAGTTTATTTGTCGGGAGTGGAGATACGCAGTATTTT.

The CDR3 loop reads CASSRDYSAGEQFF. In nucleotides, the CDR3 is TGTGCCAGCAGCCGGGACTACTCCGCAGGGGAGCAGTTCTTC. The chain has TRBV7-2 and TRBJ2-1; TRBD2 matches at 7 bases. The junction had 11 bases not matched to a gene; V was cut back by 5 bases and J by 10 bases. Germline CDR1 reads SGHTA; CDR2 reads FQGNSA. This CDR3 contains 14 residues.

There are many counts of this clonotype. This chain connects TRBV5-1 to TRBJ2-3; 12 bases match TRBD2. This CDR3 spans 20 amino acids. V lost 0 bases to trimming and J lost 6 bases; unmatched junction nucleotides: 17. Germline loops: CDR1 SGHRS, CDR2 YFSETQ. The CDR3 bases are TGCGCCAGCAGCTTGGTACCCCTACTAGCGGGGGGACCGAAACTTGATACGCAGTATTTT. Translating gives CASSLVPLLAGGPKLDTQYF. Together with reference TRBV5-1 and TRBJ2-3, the CDR3 gives the full variable domain: KAGVTQTPRYLIKTRGQQVTLSCSPISGHRSVSWYQQTPGQGLQFLFEYFSETQRNKGNFPGRFSGRQFSNSRSEMNVSTLELGDSALYLCASSLVPLLAGGPKLDTQYFGPGTRLTVL.

This clonotype was seen more than once but under ten times. J is TRBJ1-5 and V is TRBV5-1; D not resolved. CDR3 length equals 15 residues. V was clipped by 1 base and J by 0 bases, with 8 bases between them. Germline values: CDR1 SGHRS, CDR2 YFSETQ. CDR3 amino acids: CASSLFPDSNQPQHF. The CDR3 DNA sequence: TGCGCCAGCAGCTTGTTCCCCGATAGCAATCAGCCCCAGCATTTT.

This clonotype was observed at least ten times. This sequence joins TRBV20-1 and TRBJ1-5; TRBD1 is a possible D gene (6 bases). The length of the CDR3 is 15 residues. CDR1 DFQATT and CDR2 SNEGSKA come from the germline V gene (reference sequence). V gave up 6 bases and J gave up 4 bases, with 19 bases separating them. DNA of the CDR3: TGCAGTGCGCCAACCCCCGGGACATTGAATCAGCCCCAGCATTTT. Encoded protein: CSAPTPGTLNQPQHF.

The chain links TRBV18 to TRBJ2-2; D is possibly TRBD1 (5 bases). CDR1 and CDR2 from the germline V gene are KGHSH and LQKENI. The CDR3 extends over 14 amino acids. Trimming removed 4 bases at V and 1 base at J, with 7 bases between. This CDR3 is CASSRQMNTGELFF. The CDR3 DNA follows: TGTGCCAGCTCACGACAGATGAACACCGGGGAGCTGTTTTTT.

This clonotype was detected ten times or more. This sequence joins TRBV11-2 and TRBJ2-1; 11 bases are shared with TRBD2. Germline V gives CDR1 SGHAT, CDR2 FQNNGV. Unmatched junction bases numbered 7, after V lost 2 bases and J lost 1 base. The CDR3 is made up of 18 amino acids. CDR3 amino acids: CASSLISGRALSYNEQFF. CDR3 nucleotides: TGTGCCAGCAGCTTAATTAGCGGGAGGGCACTGTCCTACAATGAGCAGTTCTTC.

The V gene is TRBV6-2 or TRBV6-3, the J gene TRBJ1-5, with D perhaps TRBD1 (5 bases). The germline V gene has CDR1 MNHEY and CDR2 SVGEGT. The V end was cut by 2 bases, the J end by 2 bases, with 13 bases between. The CDR3 runs to 16 residues. CDR3: CASSYGALSGNQPQHF. CDR3 DNA: TGTGCCAGCAGTTACGGGGCCCTTAGCGGCAATCAGCCCCAGCATTTT.

This clonotype appeared a few times. The gene calls are TRBV7-3 and TRBJ2-1; weak D call: TRBD1 (5 bases). Germline V CDR1 and CDR2: SGHTA, FQGTGA. This CDR3 spans 15 amino acids. The ends were cut back, 4 bases at V and 9 bases at J, with 19 bases in the middle. The CDR3, as DNA: TGTGCCAGCAGCTACCGACAGTTGCTATGGCTTGAGCAGTTCTTC. This gives the protein CASSYRQLLWLEQFF.

This clonotype was seen more than once but under ten times. V gene TRBV4-2 combines with J gene TRBJ2-3; the D gene is possibly TRBD2 (5 bases). Germline lookup yields CDR1 LGHNA and CDR2 YNFKEQ. Trimming cost V 1 base and J 1 base, with 6 bases left between them. This CDR3 is built from 14 residues. CDR3 DNA: TGTGCCAGCAGCCAAGGGACTGGCACAGATACGCAGTATTTT. This codes for CASSQGTGTDTQYF.

This clonotype appeared many times. The chain combines TRBV12-3 or TRBV12-4 with TRBJ2-7; D unclear. Trimming cost V 5 bases and J 4 bases, with 12 bases left between them. The CDR3 is 13 amino acids. The CDR3 reads CASSPPSAYEQYF. DNA for the CDR3: TGTGCCAGCAGTCCGCCGAGCGCTTACGAGCAGTACTTC.

The gene calls are TRBV28 and TRBJ2-7, with 8 bases identical to TRBD2. V lost 8 bases to trimming and J lost 2 bases; unmatched junction nucleotides: 14. The V gene's germline CDR1 is MDHEN and CDR2 SYDVKM. CDR3 length: 16 residues. CDR3 region: CASSSWAREATYEQYF. DNA of the CDR3: TGTGCCAGCTCCAGTTGGGCGCGGGAGGCAACCTACGAGCAGTACTTC.

The chain is built from TRBV29-1 and TRBJ2-3; D gene unclear. Germline V gene lookup returns CDR1 SQVTM and CDR2 ANQGSEA. V gave up 5 bases and J gave up 0 bases, with 9 bases separating them. The CDR3 runs 13 residues. DNA of the CDR3: TGCAGCGTTCTTGGTTTGAGCACAGATACGCAGTATTTT. Its protein is CSVLGLSTDTQYF.